This is a list of T cell receptor beta chains from one sample in a study of beta chain features in type 1 diabetes. TCRdb keeps only in-frame clones here, not all; method: immunoSEQ multiplex PCR. The sample lists around 430,000 clones, about 32% occurring once. Material for sequencing was naive CD4+ T cells from blood. The receptors here all came from a man in his late teens or twenties in good health. CDR3s include the opening cysteine and the closing phenylalanine or tryptophan. D genes are given only for firm matches. Clone size is given for some rows only: seen once, a few or many times, or a class if the clone is expanded.

j_call	clone_size	v_call	d_call	cdr3_nt	cdr3_aa
TRBJ2-7	.	TRBV30	.	TGTGCCTGGAGCGACCGGGCCGGGCGGAGCTTC	CAWSDRAGRSF
TRBJ1-4	.	TRBV9	.	TGTGCCAGCAGCAAGGACAGTTCGAATGAAAAACTGTTTTTT	CASSKDSSNEKLFF
TRBJ2-4	few	TRBV5-1	TRBD1	TGCGCCAGCAGCTTGGGTACAGGGGAAAACATTCAGTACTTC	CASSLGTGENIQYF
TRBJ2-7	.	TRBV6-5	.	TGTGCCAGCAGCTGGGAGTACGAGCAGTACTTC	CASSWEYEQYF
TRBJ2-2	.	TRBV28	.	TGTGCCAGCAGTTCCTCCGGGACACCTGGAACCGGGGAGCTGTTTTTT	CASSSSGTPGTGELFF
TRBJ2-2	.	TRBV9	.	TGTGCCAGCAGCCCCCAGGAGTACGGTATAGCGGCGAACACCGGGGAGCTGTTTTTT	CASSPQEYGIAANTGELFF
TRBJ2-6	.	TRBV7-9	.	TGTGCCAGCAGCTTATCCGGAGGGCGGTCTGGGGCCAACGTCCTGACTTTC	CASSLSGGRSGANVLTF
TRBJ1-2	.	TRBV30	.	TGTGCCTGGAGTGTACGGGGCCGAGAGCTTCGCTACACCTTC	CAWSVRGRELRYTF
TRBJ2-6	.	TRBV6-5	TRBD1	TGTGCCAGCAGGGGGACAGCCTGGGCCAACGTCCTGACTTTC	CASRGTAWANVLTF
TRBJ2-5	.	TRBV30	TRBD1	TGTGCCTCGAATCCCGGGACAGGAAAAGAGACCCAGTACTTC	CASNPGTGKETQYF
TRBJ2-2	few	TRBV29-1	.	TGCAGCGTCTGGGGGGGCTCCGGGGAGCTGTTTTTT	CSVWGGSGELFF
TRBJ2-1	few	TRBV30	TRBD2	TGTGCCTGGGGGACTAGCAGCTACAATGAGCAGTTCTTC	CAWGTSSYNEQFF
TRBJ2-1	.	TRBV7-2	.	TGTGCCAGCAGCCCGGGGGGCGGCTCCTACAATGAGCAGTTCTTC	CASSPGGGSYNEQFF
TRBJ2-3	few	TRBV7-6	.	TGTGCCAGCAGCTTAGGGAGGCAGGGGAGCACAGATACGCAGTATTTT	CASSLGRQGSTDTQYF
TRBJ2-7	few	TRBV4-2	.	TGTGCCAGCAGCCAAGCCGTAGCCGGGGAGCCCTACGAGCAGTACTTC	CASSQAVAGEPYEQYF
TRBJ2-7	.	TRBV27	TRBD2	TGTGCCAGCAGGACTAGCGGGAGAGGCGAGCAGTACTTC	CASRTSGRGEQYF
TRBJ1-2	few	TRBV10-3	.	TGTGCCATCAGTGTGTTGGGAGTCTATGGCTACACCTTC	CAISVLGVYGYTF
TRBJ1-5	.	TRBV6-6	.	TGTGCCAGCAGTTACCCCCAGGGTGGCAATCAGCCCCAGCATTTT	CASSYPQGGNQPQHF
TRBJ2-5	.	TRBV9	.	TGTGCCAGCAGCGTAGGGCTCGACAGGACCTACCAAGAGACCCAGTACTTC	CASSVGLDRTYQETQYF
TRBJ2-7	.	TRBV7-2	.	TGTGCCAGCAGCTTAGAGGCTAGAGGGACCTACGAGCAGTACTTC	CASSLEARGTYEQYF
TRBJ1-2	.	TRBV7-2	.	TGTGCCAGCAGCTTAGGTCAGGAGAACTATGGCTACACCTTC	CASSLGQENYGYTF
TRBJ2-1	once	TRBV2	.	TGTGCCAGCAGCCCTGGGACGATAAATGAGCAGTTCTTC	CASSPGTINEQFF
TRBJ2-7	once	TRBV30	.	TGTGCCTGGAGTGGAGGACGGTTTAAGGACTACGAGCAGTACTTC	CAWSGGRFKDYEQYF